One and the same sample provided the 10 T cell receptor beta chains below, sequenced in a study of response to subunit inactivated influenza vaccine. From the RT-PCR reads, TCRdb called clonotypes with MiXCR, one entry per CDR3 protein. This table has about 700,000 distinct CDR3 sequences, less than 15% appearing once. The sample was PBMCs from blood, taken around two weeks before vaccination. All receptors derive from a middle-aged man who received an inactivated influenza vaccine.

This clonotype was seen a few times. CDR3: CSARDPPTGAGDEQFF. The CDR3 coding sequence is TGCAGTGCTAGAGATCCCCCAACCGGGGCGGGAGATGAGCAGTTCTTC. This chain links TRBV20-1 with TRBJ2-1; TRBD2 matches 7 bases. Looked up from germline, CDR1 is DFQATT and CDR2 is SNEGSKA (reference sequence). The ends lost 0 bases at V and 8 bases at J; junction bases unmatched: 13. The CDR3 is 16 residues long.

This chain uses TRBV20-1 with TRBJ2-7; perhaps TRBD2 as D (6 bases). With 5 bases removed from V and 2 bases from J, the gap between germline ends came to 16 bases. The CDR3 consists of 14 residues. CDR1 DFQATT and CDR2 SNEGSKA come from the germline V gene (reference sequence). DNA of the CDR3: TGCAGTGCTTCCCCGGATGGGAGGACCTACGAGCAGTACTTC. Residues: CSASPDGRTYEQYF.

This clonotype has a handful of counts. J is TRBJ2-7 and V is TRBV12-3 or TRBV12-4; 8 bases map to TRBD1. With V trimmed by 6 bases and J by 2 bases, 6 bases remained unmatched. CDR3 length: 14 residues. For the CDR3, the DNA is TGTGCCAGCAGCCATAGACAGGGGACCTACGAGCAGTACTTC. Its protein is CASSHRQGTYEQYF.

In its sample, this clonotype was seen a few times. V is TRBV7-2 and J is TRBJ1-5, with D possibly being TRBD1 (6 bases). V lost 1 base and J 6 bases, leaving 13 bases between the germline ends. CDR1 SGHTA and CDR2 FQGNSA come from the germline V gene. There are 15 residues in the CDR3. Here the CDR3 DNA reads TGTGCCAGCAGCTTAGGGGGGGCTCGGAGTCAGCCCCAGCATTTT. This gives the protein CASSLGGARSQPQHF.

The V gene is TRBV6-1, the J gene TRBJ2-2; D may be TRBD2 (6 bases). The CDR3 contains 16 residues. Germline V lookup: CDR1 MNHNS, CDR2 SASEGT. Trimming took off 6 bases at V and 6 bases at J, with 20 bases between the two ends. CDR3 sequence (DNA): TGTGCCAGCAGCCGAAGGAAGGGTACGGGAGCCGGGGAGCTGTTTTTT. Its protein product is CASSRRKGTGAGELFF.

The rearrangement uses TRBV4-1 and TRBJ1-1, with D hard to call. The CDR3 loop spans 17 amino acids. Germline V CDR1 and CDR2: MGHRA, YSYEKL. The V end was cut by 1 base, the J end by 0 bases, with 15 bases between. CDR3 sequence: CASSQASGNIMNTEAFF. CDR3 DNA: TGCGCCAGCAGCCAAGCGTCCGGGAATATAATGAACACTGAAGCTTTCTTT.

The rearrangement links TRBV10-3 to TRBJ2-5, with 10 bases fitting TRBD1. The germline V gene has CDR1 ENHRY and CDR2 SYGVKD. V dropped 3 bases and J dropped 7; count of bases not matched to a gene: 8. The CDR3 contains 15 residues. The CDR3 protein is CAISDQGQGFMTQYF. The DNA for the CDR3 is TGTGCCATCAGTGACCAGGGACAGGGGTTTATGACCCAGTACTTC.

The rearrangement joins TRBV6-2 or TRBV6-3 to TRBJ2-4, with TRBD2 identical over 8 bases. CDR3 size: 17 residues. The V and J ends lost 2 bases and 2 bases, in that order; junction bases with no gene match: 8. In germline, CDR1 is MNHEY, CDR2 SVGEGT. The CDR3 loop reads CASSYPSGRRTKNIQYF. DNA of the CDR3: TGTGCCAGCAGTTACCCCAGCGGGAGAAGGACCAAAAACATTCAGTACTTC.

This clonotype has only a few counts. In DNA, the CDR3 is TGTGCCAGCAGCTTAGCGGCGGGGATCGGGGTCACCGGGGAGCTGTTTTTT. It is translated as CASSLAAGIGVTGELFF. The chain has TRBV7-9 and TRBJ2-2; the D gene is possibly TRBD2 (6 bases). The length of the CDR3 is 17 residues. The V end lost 0 bases, the J end lost 4 bases, and 15 bases lay between the germline ends. Looked up from germline, CDR1 is SEHNR and CDR2 is FQNEAQ (reference sequence). Supplemented by reference TRBV7-9 and TRBJ2-2, the full variable domain reads DTGVSQNPRHKITKRGQNVTFRCDPISEHNRLYWYRQTLGQGPEFLTYFQNEAQLEKSRLLSDRFSAERPKGSFSTLEIQRTEQGDSAMYLCASSLAAGIGVTGELFFGEGSRLTVL.

The table lists this clonotype with a few counts. V usage is TRBV20-1 and J usage is TRBJ2-3, with TRBD2 identical over 9 bases. CDR3 length equals 15 residues. V was clipped by 0 bases and J by 8 bases; unmatched bases: 9. Germline values: CDR1 DFQATT, CDR2 SNEGSKA (reference sequence). The chain's CDR3 is CSARDLRGGVGTQYF. As DNA, the CDR3 is TGCAGTGCTAGAGATCTTCGCGGGGGGGTGGGTACGCAGTATTTT.